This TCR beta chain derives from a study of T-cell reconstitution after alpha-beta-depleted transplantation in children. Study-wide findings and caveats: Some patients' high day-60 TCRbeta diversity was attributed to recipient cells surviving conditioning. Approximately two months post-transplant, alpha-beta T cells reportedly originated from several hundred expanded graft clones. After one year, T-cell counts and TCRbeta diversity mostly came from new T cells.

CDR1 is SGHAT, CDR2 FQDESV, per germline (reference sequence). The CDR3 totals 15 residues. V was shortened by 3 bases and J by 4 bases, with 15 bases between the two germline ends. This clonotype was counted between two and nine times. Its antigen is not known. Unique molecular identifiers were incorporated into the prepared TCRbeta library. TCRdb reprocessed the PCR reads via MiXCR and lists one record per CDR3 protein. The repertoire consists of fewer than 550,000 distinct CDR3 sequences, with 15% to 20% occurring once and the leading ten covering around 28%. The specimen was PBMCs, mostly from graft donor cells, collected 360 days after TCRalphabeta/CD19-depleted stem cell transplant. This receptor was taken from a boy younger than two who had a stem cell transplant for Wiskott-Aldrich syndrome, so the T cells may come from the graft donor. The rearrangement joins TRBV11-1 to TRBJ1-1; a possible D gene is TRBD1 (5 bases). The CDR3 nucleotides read TGTGCCAGCAGCTTGGGGGGAAAGGGAACCACTGAAGCTTTCTTT. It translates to CASSLGGKGTTEAFF. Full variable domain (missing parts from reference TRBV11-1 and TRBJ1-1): EAEVAQSPRYKITEKSQAVAFWCDPISGHATLYWYRQILGQGPELLVQFQDESVVDDSQLPKDRFSAERLKGVDSTLKIQPAELGDSAMYLCASSLGGKGTTEAFFGQGTRLTVV.